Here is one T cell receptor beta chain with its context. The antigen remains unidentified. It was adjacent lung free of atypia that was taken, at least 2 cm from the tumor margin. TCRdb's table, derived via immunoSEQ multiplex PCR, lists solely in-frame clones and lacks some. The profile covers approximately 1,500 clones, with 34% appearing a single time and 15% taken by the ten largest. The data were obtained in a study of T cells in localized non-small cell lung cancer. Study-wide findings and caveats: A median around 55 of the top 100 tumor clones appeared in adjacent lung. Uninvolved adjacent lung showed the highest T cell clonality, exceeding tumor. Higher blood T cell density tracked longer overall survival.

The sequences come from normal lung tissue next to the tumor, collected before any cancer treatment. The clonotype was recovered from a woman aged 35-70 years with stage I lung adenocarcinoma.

The CDR3 DNA sequence: TGTGCCAGCAGCAGGGGGCTAATGAACACAGATACGCAGTATTTT. It yields the protein CASSRGLMNTDTQYF. V usage is TRBV11-3 and J usage is TRBJ2-3; 7 bases agree with TRBD1. CDR1 and CDR2 (germline): SGHNT, YENEEA. The CDR3 runs to 15 residues. V shed 5 bases and J 2 bases; nucleotides not matched to a gene: 7.